Listed here are 20 T cell receptor beta chains from one sample, sequenced in a study of CD8 T cells in ankylosing spondylitis. Study-level results: A TCR beta motif of roughly eight highly homologous variants seemed to mark ankylosing spondylitis blood.

These receptors' targets are unknown. TCRdb used MiXCR to reprocess the 5' RACE reads, holding one entry per CDR3 protein. The sample carries some 840,000 distinct CDR3 sequences, about 10% recorded once. The sample taken for sequencing was blood, either unsorted or a sorted T cell fraction (not recorded which). The origin of the receptors is a male donor with ankylosing spondylitis.

This clonotype was recorded many times. The rearrangement joins TRBV7-2 to TRBJ2-5; 7 bases align to TRBD1. CDR1 and CDR2 (germline): SGHTA, FQGNSA. V shed 5 bases, J shed 2 bases, and the junction held 5 bases outside the gene matches. The length of the CDR3 is 14 residues. The CDR3 DNA reads as TGTGCCAGCAGCCAAGGACAGGAACAAGAGACCCAGTACTTC. It encodes CASSQGQEQETQYF.

This clonotype has just a few counts. The chain recombines TRBV7-9 with TRBJ1-1; the match to TRBD1 covers 7 bases. Per the germline V gene, CDR1 is SEHNR and CDR2 is FQNEAQ (reference sequence). The CDR3 has 15 residues. With 5 bases clipped from V and 5 bases from J, the junction kept 11 bases outside the gene matches. The CDR3 DNA sequence: TGTGCCAGCAGCACTACAGGGGATAGGGGGACTGAAGCTTTCTTT. Its translation: CASSTTGDRGTEAFF.

This clonotype was seen many times. This chain joins TRBV7-2 and TRBJ1-6; D possibly corresponds to TRBD1 (5 bases). Trimming pared 1 base from V and 6 bases from J, leaving 10 bases between. Per germline, CDR1 SGHTA and CDR2 FQGNSA. The CDR3 consists of 15 residues. The CDR3 sequence is CASSLGDALNSPLHF. The CDR3 nucleotides are TGTGCCAGCAGCTTAGGGGACGCTCTTAATTCACCCCTCCACTTT.

In this sample, this clonotype turned up a few times. The chain links TRBV5-1 to TRBJ1-1; TRBD1 matches at 7 bases. After removal of 4 bases from V and 7 bases from J, the junction contained 7 bases not matched to a gene. CDR3 size: 13 residues. CDR1 SGHRS and CDR2 YFSETQ come from the germline V gene. The chain's CDR3 is CASSRQGIREAFF. The CDR3 DNA reads as TGCGCCAGCAGCCGACAGGGTATTCGTGAAGCTTTCTTT.

This clonotype was observed at least ten times. The chain couples TRBV7-2 to TRBJ2-7; no definite D call. V was clipped by 3 bases and J by 0 bases, with 6 bases between them. Looked up from germline, CDR1 is SGHTA and CDR2 is FQGNSA. The CDR3 runs to 13 residues. This chain's CDR3 is CASSLPLSYEQYF. The CDR3 nucleotides read TGTGCCAGCAGCTTGCCCCTCTCCTACGAGCAGTACTTC.

The V and J genes are TRBV9 and TRBJ2-7; D is undetermined. The CDR3 loop spans 16 amino acids. Germline V gene data show CDR1 as SGDLS and CDR2 as YYNGEE. V lost 0 bases, J lost 3 bases, and 16 bases lay in between. CDR3: CASSVGLPSRIYEQYF. For the CDR3, the DNA is TGTGCCAGCAGCGTAGGGTTGCCATCACGTATCTACGAGCAGTACTTC.

The V and J genes are TRBV27 and TRBJ2-2; 10 bases line up with TRBD1. Germline CDR1 and CDR2: MNHEY and SMNVEV (reference sequence). The CDR3 loop spans 16 amino acids. The V and J ends lost 5 bases and 4 bases, in that order; junction bases with no gene match: 7. The CDR3 reads CASSLRDRGGTGELFF. In DNA, the CDR3 is TGTGCCAGCAGTCTGCGGGACAGGGGCGGCACCGGGGAGCTGTTTTTT.

This clonotype came up a few times. This chain links TRBV5-1 with TRBJ1-1; D gene uncertain. Looked up from germline, CDR1 is SGHRS and CDR2 is YFSETQ. V lost 1 base, J lost 2 bases, and 12 bases lay in between. This CDR3 spans 15 amino acids. CDR3 sequence (DNA): TGCGCCAGCAGCTTGTTTTTATGGGCAAACACTGAAGCTTTCTTT. Translation: CASSLFLWANTEAFF.

This clonotype occurred a few times. This chain connects TRBV7-2 to TRBJ1-5; D not resolved. This CDR3 is built from 14 residues. V was trimmed by 2 bases and J by 7 bases, leaving 12 bases between them. Germline CDR1 is SGHTA and CDR2 is FQGNSA. CDR3 residues: CASSLSRKGQPQHF. The CDR3 DNA is TGTGCCAGCAGCTTATCCCGGAAGGGCCAGCCCCAGCATTTT.

J is TRBJ2-1 and V is TRBV5-1; tentatively, D is TRBD1 (6 bases). Germline loops: CDR1 SGHRS, CDR2 YFSETQ. The V end was cut by 6 bases, the J end by 2 bases, with 15 bases between. The CDR3 totals 15 residues. The CDR3 sequence is CASTIGGGTYNEQFF. CDR3 bases: TGCGCCAGCACAATAGGTGGGGGCACCTACAATGAGCAGTTCTTC.

This chain uses TRBV9 with TRBJ2-1; D may be TRBD1 or TRBD2 (6 bases each). Trimming left V 0 bases short and J 9 bases short, with 13 bases between. Per the germline V gene, CDR1 is SGDLS and CDR2 is YYNGEE. The CDR3 totals 14 residues. CDR3 sequence reads: CASSVVGGSGEQFF. CDR3 DNA: TGTGCCAGCAGCGTAGTAGGGGGGTCGGGTGAGCAGTTCTTC.

This clonotype was recorded once. This chain uses TRBV7-9 with TRBJ1-1, with 8 bases matching TRBD1. This CDR3 is 15 amino acids long. J gave up 2 bases and V 3 bases, and 5 bases lay outside the gene matches. Germline-derived CDR1 and CDR2 are SEHNR and FQNEAQ (reference sequence). The CDR3 loop reads CASSFYRGFNTEAFF. The CDR3, as DNA: TGTGCCAGCAGCTTTTACAGGGGGTTCAACACTGAAGCTTTCTTT.

This clonotype has ten or more counts. V gene TRBV6-2 or TRBV6-3 combines with J gene TRBJ1-1; no firm D call. The germline CDR1 and CDR2 sequences are MNHEY and SVGEGT. The germline V and J ends were trimmed by 6 bases and 1 base, with 9 bases remaining between them. The CDR3 contains 13 residues. CDR3 bases: TGTGCCAGCAGCCGTCGTGAGAACACTGAAGCTTTCTTT. Translation: CASSRRENTEAFF.

This clonotype was detected only a few times. The gene calls are TRBV7-2 and TRBJ1-5, with TRBD1 identical over 9 bases. The germline V gene encodes CDR1 SGHTA and CDR2 FQGNSA. CDR3 length equals 14 residues. V trimming: 5 bases; J trimming: 6 bases; junction bases outside the gene matches: 5. CDR3 residues: CASSRTGVGQPQHF. CDR3 nucleotides: TGTGCCAGCAGCAGGACAGGGGTCGGTCAGCCCCAGCATTTT. Filled out from reference TRBV7-2 and TRBJ1-5, the complete variable domain reads GAGVSQSPSNKVTEKGKDVELRCDPISGHTALYWYRQSLGQGLEFLIYFQGNSAPDKSGLPSDRFSAERTGGSVSTLTIQRTQQEDSAVYLCASSRTGVGQPQHFGDGTRLSIL.

This clonotype showed up just a few times. One end of the junction is discordant with germline, which a read error may explain. This rearrangement joins TRBV12-3 or TRBV12-4 to TRBJ2-7; unclear D gene. The CDR3 is 12 amino acids. The CDR3, as DNA: TGTGCCAGCAGTTTTGGAATGGGCCCCACGTCCTTC. Translated: CASSFGMGPTSF.

The chain uses TRBV20-1 and TRBJ2-7; D gene uncertain. Per germline, CDR1 DFQATT and CDR2 SNEGSKA (reference sequence). V was pared by 3 bases and J by 4 bases, with 7 bases between. The CDR3 contains 11 residues. The CDR3, as DNA: TGCAGTGCTAGCAACGGGTACGAGCAGTACTTC. Translated: CSASNGYEQYF.

The table lists this clonotype with many counts. The chain uses TRBV20-1 and TRBJ2-1; 10 bases fit TRBD2. The J segment lost 9 bases and the V segment lost 3 bases, leaving 8 bases of the junction unmatched. This CDR3 has 14 residues. Germline values: CDR1 DFQATT, CDR2 SNEGSKA (reference sequence). This CDR3 is CSARRLAGVGEQFF. The CDR3 nucleotides read TGCAGTGCTAGGAGGCTAGCGGGAGTAGGTGAGCAGTTCTTC.

This chain joins TRBV19 and TRBJ1-2; no definite D call. The length of the CDR3 is 12 residues. The ends were cut back, 5 bases at V and 2 bases at J, with 6 bases in the middle. Germline V gene lookup returns CDR1 LNHDA and CDR2 SQIVND (reference sequence). The CDR3 loop is CASSHPNYGYTF. CDR3 nucleotides: TGTGCCAGTAGTCATCCGAACTATGGCTACACCTTC.

This chain connects TRBV7-2 to TRBJ2-7, with TRBD1 matching 9 bases. Germline-derived CDR1 and CDR2 are SGHTA and FQGNSA. The CDR3 runs to 17 residues. The V gene end was trimmed by 6 bases and the J gene end by 1 base; junction bases not matched to a gene: 13. This CDR3 reads CASSRSWTGALSYEQYF. CDR3 nucleotides: TGTGCCAGCAGTCGATCCTGGACAGGGGCTTTGTCCTACGAGCAGTACTTC.

V is TRBV20-1 and J is TRBJ2-7; TRBD2 matches 10 bases. CDR1 and CDR2 (germline): DFQATT, SNEGSKA (reference sequence). The CDR3 has 14 residues. With 2 bases clipped from V and 4 bases from J, the junction kept 5 bases outside the gene matches. CDR3 nucleotide sequence: TGCAGTGCTAGACTAGCGGGGGAAAATTACGAGCAGTACTTC. Amino acids: CSARLAGENYEQYF.